Given below is one TCR beta chain in context. Its specificity is unknown. The data belong to a study of identifying expanded T cells in peripheral blood. The germline V gene has CDR1 LGHNA and CDR2 YNFKEQ. V dropped 3 bases and J dropped 9; count of bases not matched to a gene: 6. The CDR3 is made up of 14 amino acids. Study-wide results and caveats: Across healthy donors, higher total template counts meant significantly greater roughly two-week count variance.

Some clones are missing from TCRdb's copy, which holds only in-frame ones; the method was immunoSEQ multiplex PCR. The sample comprises around 75,000 clones, 90% of which are singletons, and around 3% rests with the top ten. Collection occurred without any documented infections or immune events in donors. The sequenced sample was blood. This TCR was sampled from a person aged 18 to 70 in good health. The chain uses TRBV4-2 and TRBJ2-1; 9 positions match TRBD2. This CDR3 is CASSQGSSGGEQFF. The CDR3, as DNA: TGTGCCAGCAGCCAGGGGAGTAGCGGGGGTGAGCAGTTCTTC.